This T cell receptor beta chain was identified in a study of blood T cell repertoires in COVID-19. Turning to the study itself: COVID-19 samples from acute and convalescent phases originated in the United States, Italy and Spain.

Authors' methods: Nucleated cell number was recorded as an estimate derived from reference gene primer amplification. Produced via immunoSEQ multiplex PCR; TCRdb's table is partial and in-frame only. From that table come the V and J calls and clone size; the DNA was used to work out D and trimming. The repertoire holds more than 250,000 clones, with around 80% as singletons. Participants had their cohort set by participant-reported clinical history. Within 2 weeks before study entry, exposed participants met a COVID-19 case. CDR3 size: 13 residues. V was clipped by 4 bases and J by 3 bases, with 7 bases between them. Germline V gene data show CDR1 as SGHTA and CDR2 as FQGNSA.

The receptor's source is a man between 40 and 49 years old who had been exposed to COVID-19. Material for sequencing was PBMCs or T cells enriched from blood (not recorded which). The chain couples TRBV7-2 to TRBJ1-5, with a tentative D call TRBD1 (5 bases). The DNA for the CDR3 is TGTGCCAGCAGCTCCAGGGACAATCAGCCCCAGCATTTT. This sequence encodes CASSSRDNQPQHF.